Described below is a single TCR beta chain sequence and its context. No antigen is known for it. cDNA reverse transcribed from extracted RNA served as the sequencing template. The repertoire was sequenced with immunoSEQ multiplex PCR; TCRdb's copy has only in-frame clones and lacks some. The table has 200,000 to 250,000 clones, approximately 65% seen once. The treatment was: oral pan-JAK inhibitor, 5-10 mg twice daily. It was from alopecia areata patients that lesional scalp punch biopsies and peripheral blood were collected. This entry is derived from a study of CD8+ T cells in alopecia areata. General observations from the study: Many expanded lesional clones persisted in scalp and blood during tofacitinib. Greater clonality was observed in lesional scalp samples, especially alopecia totalis/universalis, versus normal scalp.

Germline-derived CDR1 and CDR2 are ENHRY and SYGVKD. The CDR3 is made up of 15 amino acids. V lost 3 bases and J lost 0, with 9 bases in between. This TCR derives from a human donor with alopecia areata. The chain links TRBV10-3 to TRBJ1-3, with D hard to call. The starting material was CD4+ T cells sorted from blood, obtained between weeks 43 and 45, from a patient treated with tofacitinib. The CDR3 nucleotides read TGTGCCATCAGTGATTCCTTGAGCTCTGGAAACACCATATATTTT. Translation gives CAISDSLSSGNTIYF.